These 29 T cell receptor beta chains were all obtained from the same sample, sequenced in a study of blood T cell repertoires in COVID-19. Clones were read by immunoSEQ multiplex PCR, and TCRdb kept only the in-frame ones, dropping some. The data contain approximately 150,000 clones, about 83% of them singletons. The sequenced material came from peripheral blood. The origin of the receptors is a woman between 45 and 65 years old with active or convalescent COVID-19.

The chain joins TRBV19 to TRBJ2-7, with TRBD2 matching over 7 bases. The ends lost 6 bases at V and 3 bases at J; junction bases unmatched: 8. Germline V CDR1 and CDR2: LNHDA, SQIVND (reference sequence). The CDR3 totals 14 residues. CDR3 amino acids: CASSMRGSVYEQYF. In nucleotides, the CDR3 is TGTGCCAGTAGCATGCGGGGGTCAGTCTACGAGCAGTACTTC.

V is TRBV4-3 and J is TRBJ1-1; perhaps TRBD1 as D (6 bases). This CDR3 is built from 16 residues. From germline, CDR1 is LGHNA and CDR2 YSLEER. V lost 1 base, J lost 1 base, and 13 bases lay in between. The CDR3 DNA is TGCGCCAGCAGCCAAGGCCGGGGGGCCGGGAACACTGAAGCTTTCTTT. Its translation is CASSQGRGAGNTEAFF.

The V and J genes are TRBV2 and TRBJ1-2; D possibly corresponds to TRBD1 (5 bases). Germline V lookup: CDR1 SNHLY, CDR2 FYNNEI. Trimming took 6 bases from V and 4 from J, leaving 9 bases between them. The CDR3 contains 12 residues. CDR3: CASRTGFYGYTF. The CDR3 DNA follows: TGTGCCAGCAGAACAGGTTTCTATGGCTACACCTTC.

Only a few counts were recorded for this clone. The V gene is TRBV19, the J gene TRBJ1-1; no firm D call. Germline loops: CDR1 LNHDA, CDR2 SQIVND (reference sequence). The CDR3 covers 13 residues. Trimming removed 7 bases at V and 4 bases at J, with 13 bases between. Here the CDR3 reads CASIPQVPTEAFF. In DNA form, the CDR3 reads TGTGCCAGTATCCCCCAGGTTCCCACTGAAGCTTTCTTT. Based on the CDR3 plus reference TRBV19 and TRBJ1-1, the full variable domain is DGGITQSPKYLFRKEGQNVTLSCEQNLNHDAMYWYRQDPGQGLRLIYYSQIVNDFQKGDIAEGYSVSREKKESFPLTVTSAQKNPTAFYLCASIPQVPTEAFFGQGTRLTVV.

This chain links TRBV4-2 with TRBJ1-2; D gene uncertain. V gave up 2 bases and J gave up 4 bases, with 14 bases separating them. The CDR3 is 15 amino acids. Germline CDR1 LGHNA, CDR2 YNFKEQ. CDR3 sequence (DNA): TGTGCCAGCAGCCAAAGCGGTGAGGGCGGCTATGGCTACACCTTC. Translated: CASSQSGEGGYGYTF.

The chain recombines TRBV10-3 with TRBJ2-3, with D unresolved. V lost 2 bases and J 4 bases, leaving 7 bases between the germline ends. CDR3 length: 13 residues. The V gene's germline CDR1 is ENHRY and CDR2 SYGVKD. CDR3 residues: CAISEVSADTQYF. CDR3 nucleotides: TGTGCCATCAGTGAGGTCAGCGCAGATACGCAGTATTTT.

The CDR3: CATSRGTSAYNEQFF. CDR3 DNA sequence: TGTGCCACCAGCAGAGGAACTAGCGCCTACAATGAGCAGTTCTTC. The genes are TRBV15 and TRBJ2-1; 7 bases are shared with TRBD2. This CDR3 spans 15 amino acids. Trimming removed 1 base from V and 2 bases from J; junction bases left unmatched: 2. The germline CDR1 and CDR2 sequences are LNHNV and YYDKDF (reference sequence).

This clone was picked up a small number of times. This chain uses TRBV4-2 with TRBJ2-4; the D is unclear. This CDR3 is 10 amino acids long. Trimming took off 3 bases at V and 13 bases at J, with 7 bases between the two ends. CDR1 and CDR2 from the germline V gene are LGHNA and YNFKEQ. CDR3 region: CASSQGPQYF. The CDR3, as DNA: TGTGCCAGCAGCCAGGGCCCCCAGTACTTC.

The chain is built from TRBV5-4 and TRBJ2-6; D perhaps matches TRBD1 (6 bases). The germline V and J ends were trimmed by 5 bases and 3 bases, with 12 bases remaining between them. Germline CDR1 reads SGHNT; CDR2 reads YYREEE (reference sequence). The CDR3 runs 15 residues. CDR3 residues: CASRPTGSGANVLTF. CDR3 in DNA: TGTGCCAGCAGGCCTACAGGGAGTGGGGCCAACGTCCTGACTTTC.

The gene calls are TRBV19 and TRBJ2-1; TRBD1 might be the D (6 bases). The CDR3 is made up of 12 amino acids. Germline V lookup: CDR1 LNHDA, CDR2 SQIVND (reference sequence). Trimming pared 10 bases from V and 8 bases from J, leaving 15 bases between. CDR3 residues: CATGQPEYEQFF. CDR3 sequence (DNA): TGTGCCACCGGACAGCCCGAGTATGAGCAGTTCTTC.

The chain links TRBV6-1 to TRBJ2-5, with D perhaps matching TRBD2 (6 bases). With 1 base removed from V and 5 bases from J, the gap between germline ends came to 17 bases. Germline V gene sequence: CDR1 MNHNS, CDR2 SASEGT. The CDR3 contains 16 residues. The CDR3 loop reads CASSEGSGGLKETQYF. The CDR3 coding sequence is TGTGCCAGCAGTGAAGGCTCTGGCGGACTAAAGGAGACCCAGTACTTC.

This chain connects TRBV5-8 to TRBJ1-5; D is perhaps TRBD1 (6 bases). Germline CDR1 and CDR2: SGHTS and YDEGEE. V was cut by 3 bases and J by 1 base, with 14 bases left in between. This CDR3 is 16 amino acids long. CDR3 loop: CASSSRGGGSNQPQHF. The DNA of the CDR3 is TGTGCCAGCAGCTCGAGGGGGGGAGGGAGCAATCAGCCCCAGCATTTT.

V and J are TRBV27 and TRBJ2-3; D is possibly TRBD2 (5 bases). This CDR3 is built from 15 residues. CDR1 is MNHEY, CDR2 SMNVEV, per germline (reference sequence). With 7 bases removed from V and 9 bases from J, the gap between germline ends came to 23 bases. CDR3 amino acids: CASTGRGSGVVTQYF. The CDR3 bases are TGTGCCAGCACCGGGCGTGGCAGCGGTGTAGTGACGCAGTATTTT.

The V gene is TRBV5-1, the J gene TRBJ1-4, with 10 bases matching TRBD1. J lost 4 bases, V lost 4 bases, and 7 bases had no gene match. The CDR3 covers 16 residues. Germline assignment: CDR1 SGHRS and CDR2 YFSETQ. CDR3 sequence (DNA): TGCGCCAGCAGCAAGGGACAGGGGATTGGTAATGAAAAACTGTTTTTT. It translates to CASSKGQGIGNEKLFF.

The chain employs TRBV5-4 and TRBJ2-7; 8 positions match TRBD1. The CDR3 has 13 residues. The germline V gene has CDR1 SGHNT and CDR2 YYREEE (reference sequence). The V segment lost 0 bases and the J segment 10 bases; nucleotides outside the gene matches: 6. The CDR3 nucleotides read TGTGCCAGCAGCTTGGAGCAGGGGGCGGGACAGTACTTC. As protein: CASSLEQGAGQYF.

The rearrangement uses TRBV18 and TRBJ2-1, with D perhaps matching TRBD1 (6 bases). The CDR3 totals 15 residues. V was shortened by 4 bases and J by 0 bases, with 10 bases between the two germline ends. The V gene's germline CDR1 is KGHSH and CDR2 LQKENI. CDR3 loop: CASSLGQSSYNEQFF. CDR3 coding DNA: TGTGCCAGCTCACTCGGACAGAGCTCCTACAATGAGCAGTTCTTC.

The chain combines TRBV27 with TRBJ1-1; no firm D call. CDR3 size: 13 residues. Germline V gene sequence: CDR1 MNHEY, CDR2 SMNVEV (reference sequence). Trimming cost V 3 bases and J 3 bases, with 8 bases left between them. Written as DNA, the CDR3 is TGTGCCAGCAGTTTTTGGGAGGACACTGAAGCTTTCTTT. Translation: CASSFWEDTEAFF.

The CDR3 region is CASRQGRHVPTEAFF. The CDR3, as DNA: TGTGCCAGTAGGCAGGGGCGCCATGTCCCGACTGAAGCTTTCTTT. The chain employs TRBV19 and TRBJ1-1; TRBD1 might be the D (6 bases). Trimming cost V 6 bases and J 5 bases, with 19 bases left between them. The CDR3 consists of 15 residues. CDR1 and CDR2 from the germline V gene are LNHDA and SQIVND (reference sequence).

CDR3 in amino acids: CASSYGWRRPLGAYEQYF. The CDR3 nucleotides read TGTGCCAGCAGTTATGGTTGGAGACGCCCCTTAGGGGCCTACGAGCAGTACTTC. J is TRBJ2-7 and V is TRBV6-2 or TRBV6-3; D possibly corresponds to TRBD1 (5 bases). This CDR3 contains 18 residues. V was cut by 3 bases and J by 2 bases, with 23 bases left in between. CDR1 is MNHEY and CDR2 is SVGEGT in the germline V gene.

This clone was recorded once. The chain is built from TRBV9 and TRBJ1-1, with D possibly being TRBD1 (6 bases). The CDR3 sequence is 13 residues long. V was trimmed by 0 bases and J by 11 bases, leaving 14 bases between them. CDR1 and CDR2 (germline): SGDLS, YYNGEE. As DNA, the CDR3 is TGTGCCAGCAGCGTAGATACGGACAGTGGGGCTTTCTTT. Its translation: CASSVDTDSGAFF.

The V call is TRBV5-1, the J call TRBJ2-3; 12 bases map to TRBD1. This CDR3 region has 16 residues. V shed 2 bases, J shed 5 bases, and the junction held 6 bases outside the gene matches. Germline V gives CDR1 SGHRS, CDR2 YFSETQ. The DNA of the CDR3 is TGCGCCAGCAGCTTCACGGGACAGGGGGCGCAAGATACGCAGTATTTT. Translating it yields CASSFTGQGAQDTQYF.

The V call is TRBV27, the J call TRBJ1-1, with 9 bases identical to TRBD1. The germline gives CDR1 MNHEY, CDR2 SMNVEV (reference sequence). After removal of 2 bases from V and 4 bases from J, the junction contained 5 bases not matched to a gene. The CDR3 runs 15 residues. CDR3 sequence: CASSLGQGRFTEAFF. The CDR3 DNA reads as TGTGCCAGCAGTTTAGGACAGGGGAGGTTCACTGAAGCTTTCTTT.

The chain carries TRBV7-9 and TRBJ2-7; D is perhaps TRBD1 (5 bases). Trimming cost V 5 bases and J 0 bases, with 11 bases left between them. This CDR3 comprises 14 residues. The germline V gene encodes CDR1 SEHNR and CDR2 FQNEAQ (reference sequence). For the CDR3, the DNA is TGTGCCAGCAGCCATGGACACCTCTCCTACGAGCAGTACTTC. Protein sequence: CASSHGHLSYEQYF.

This clone ranks as medium-sized. The chain is built from TRBV4-2 and TRBJ2-2; D possibly corresponds to TRBD2 (5 bases). Germline CDR1 LGHNA, CDR2 YNFKEQ. CDR3 length: 14 amino acids. V gave up 5 bases and J gave up 3 bases, with 10 bases separating them. CDR3 nucleotides: TGTGCCAGCAGCGGGAGTACGCACACCGGGGAGCTGTTTTTT. Its translation is CASSGSTHTGELFF.

This chain uses TRBV11-2 with TRBJ2-1, with 9 nucleotides matching TRBD2. Germline trimming cut 5 bases from V and 3 bases from J; bases unmatched to any gene: 11. The CDR3 totals 17 residues. Germline assignment: CDR1 SGHAT and CDR2 FQNNGV. The CDR3, as DNA: TGTGCCAGCAGCCCCCCGGTTAGCGGGGGTGGCTACAATGAGCAGTTCTTC. Its protein product is CASSPPVSGGGYNEQFF.

DNA of the CDR3: TGTGCCAGTAGTCCTTGGGGACTCGGCAATGAGCAGTTCTTC. Protein: CASSPWGLGNEQFF. V and J are TRBV19 and TRBJ2-1; tentatively, D is TRBD2 (6 bases). The germline V and J ends were trimmed by 5 bases and 6 bases, with 14 bases remaining between them. Germline CDR1 and CDR2: LNHDA and SQIVND (reference sequence). This CDR3 region has 14 residues.

The V gene is TRBV7-9, the J gene TRBJ2-7; 7 bases are a match to TRBD1. Germline assignment: CDR1 SEHNR and CDR2 FQNEAQ (reference sequence). Losses at the gene ends were 5 bases for V and 7 bases for J; bases not matched to a gene: 14. There are 15 residues in the CDR3. The CDR3 DNA is TGTGCCAGCAGCCCCCGGGACAGTCCTCTCGGGGAGCAGTACTTC. Protein: CASSPRDSPLGEQYF.

The V and J genes are TRBV7-9 and TRBJ1-6, with 10 nucleotides matching TRBD1. V shed 5 bases, J shed 9 bases, and the junction held 7 bases outside the gene matches. The CDR3 sequence is 15 residues long. Germline V gene data show CDR1 as SEHNR and CDR2 as FQNEAQ (reference sequence). The CDR3, as DNA: TGTGCCAGCAGCCTATCGAGGACAGGGGGTTCACCCCTCCACTTT. Its protein product is CASSLSRTGGSPLHF.

The genes are TRBV7-3 and TRBJ2-2, with 11 positions matching TRBD1. The CDR3 consists of 17 residues. V shed 6 bases, J shed 8 bases, and the junction held 14 bases outside the gene matches. Germline-derived CDR1 and CDR2 are SGHTA and FQGTGA. The CDR3 is CASSRTGGAVGSGELFF. The CDR3 DNA reads as TGTGCCAGCAGTCGGACAGGGGGCGCGGTAGGATCAGGGGAGCTGTTTTTT.